The 26 T cell receptor beta chains presented below share a single source sample, sequenced in a study of beta chain features in type 1 diabetes. Sequencing targeted expressed TCRB transcripts, as all isolated RNA had been reverse transcribed. Produced via immunoSEQ multiplex PCR; TCRdb's table is partial and in-frame only. This sample has fewer than 250,000 clones, with about 14% found just once. Sequenced: naive CD4+ T cells from blood. The receptors stem from a middle-aged woman in good health.

This chain connects TRBV10-3 to TRBJ1-6, with TRBD1 matching over 10 bases. The CDR3 is made up of 15 amino acids. Germline CDR1 and CDR2: ENHRY and SYGVKD. The trim removed 10 bases at V and 7 bases at J, leaving 10 bases unmatched. This CDR3 reads CASSRTGQGNSPLHF. The CDR3 DNA reads TGTGCCAGCTCTAGAACGGGACAGGGGAATTCACCCCTCCACTTT.

The chain joins TRBV25-1 to TRBJ1-2; maybe TRBD1 (6 bases). V lost 2 bases to trimming and J lost 6 bases, with 7 bases between them. The CDR3 sequence is 12 residues long. The germline CDR1 and CDR2 sequences are MGHDK and SYGVNS. CDR3 amino acids: CASSEQGNGYTF. The CDR3 region has the DNA TGTGCCAGCAGTGAACAGGGGAATGGCTACACCTTC.

V and J are TRBV29-1 and TRBJ1-2, with 7 nucleotides matching TRBD1. V lost 6 bases, J lost 6 bases, and 19 bases stayed unmatched. Germline V CDR1 and CDR2: SQVTM, ANQGSEA. The CDR3 has 16 amino acids. In DNA, the CDR3 is TGCAGCGTAATCCCCCGCGGAGGGGGCGCCCCGAATGGCTACACCTTC. The encoded protein is CSVIPRGGGAPNGYTF. The full variable domain, its missing parts supplied by reference TRBV29-1 and TRBJ1-2, is SAVISQKPSRDICQRGTSLTIQCQVDSQVTMMFWYRQQPGQSLTLIATANQGSEATYESGFVIDKFPISRPNLTFSTLTVSNMSPEDSSIYLCSVIPRGGGAPNGYTFGSGTRLTVV.

This clone was detected only a few times. V gene TRBV9 combines with J gene TRBJ1-1; the D gene is possibly TRBD1 (5 bases). The V and J ends lost 4 bases and 1 base respectively, with 11 bases between them. The CDR3 contains 14 residues. Germline values: CDR1 SGDLS, CDR2 YYNGEE. The CDR3 region has the DNA TGTGCCAGCAGCACCCTCGGGGGGAACACTGAAGCTTTCTTT. Translating gives CASSTLGGNTEAFF.

In this sample, this clone turned up a few times. J is TRBJ1-1 and V is TRBV5-5; D remains unclear. Trimming pared 2 bases from V and 5 bases from J, leaving 13 bases between. Germline V lookup: CDR1 SGHKS, CDR2 YYEKEE (reference sequence). The CDR3 runs to 14 residues. CDR3 in amino acids: CASSLLLPGTEAFF. Here the CDR3 DNA reads TGTGCCAGCAGCTTACTTCTTCCGGGGACTGAAGCTTTCTTT.

The gene calls are TRBV29-1 and TRBJ1-5; possibly TRBD1 for D (5 bases). The germline CDR1 and CDR2 sequences are SQVTM and ANQGSEA. The CDR3 runs to 15 residues. The V gene lost 4 bases and the J gene lost 4 bases, with 17 bases spanning the gap. DNA for the CDR3: TGCAGCGTTGTGATGGCAGGGACTAGGAATCAGCCCCAGCATTTT. It is translated as CSVVMAGTRNQPQHF.

V gene TRBV5-4 combines with J gene TRBJ2-3; TRBD2 agrees at 8 bases. The length of the CDR3 is 18 residues. V lost 4 bases to trimming and J lost 4 bases; unmatched junction nucleotides: 17. In germline, CDR1 is SGHNT, CDR2 YYREEE (reference sequence). The CDR3 loop reads CASSAEPARGGNADTQYF. The CDR3 nucleotides read TGTGCCAGCAGCGCAGAGCCGGCTCGGGGGGGCAACGCAGATACGCAGTATTTT.

This clone was recorded a few times. The chain is built from TRBV7-6 and TRBJ2-3; 12 bases are shared with TRBD2. Unmatched junction bases numbered 4, after V lost 4 bases and J lost 8 bases. This CDR3 has 14 amino acids. Germline CDR1 is SGHVS and CDR2 is FNYEAQ. The CDR3 sequence: CASSSLAGGSTQYF. CDR3 sequence (DNA): TGTGCCAGCAGCTCTCTAGCGGGGGGGTCTACGCAGTATTTT.

The V gene is TRBV10-2, the J gene TRBJ2-7; the D is unclear. This CDR3 has 15 residues. Trimming removed 0 bases at V and 4 bases at J, with 13 bases between. Germline assignment: CDR1 WSHSY and CDR2 SAAADI. CDR3 protein: CASSESRLSGYEQYF. The CDR3 DNA sequence: TGCGCCAGCAGTGAGTCGAGATTGTCAGGTTACGAGCAGTACTTC.

This rearrangement joins TRBV9 to TRBJ1-1, with 8 bases aligning to TRBD1. This CDR3 has 16 amino acids. Per the germline V gene, CDR1 is SGDLS and CDR2 is YYNGEE. V shed 4 bases, J shed 0 bases, and the junction held 8 bases outside the gene matches. CDR3 sequence reads: CASSSRTGTMNTEAFF. CDR3 bases: TGTGCCAGCAGCTCCCGGACAGGGACCATGAACACTGAAGCTTTCTTT.

The chain carries TRBV5-1 and TRBJ2-2; D is possibly TRBD1 (5 bases). The CDR3 consists of 14 residues. From germline, CDR1 is SGHRS and CDR2 YFSETQ. Trimming took 4 bases from V and 1 from J, leaving 8 bases between them. CDR3 bases: TGCGCCAGCAGCGCTCAGGGGAACACCGGGGAGCTGTTTTTT. Protein product: CASSAQGNTGELFF.

The chain is built from TRBV27 and TRBJ1-5, with D maybe TRBD1 (5 bases). The V end was cut by 3 bases, the J end by 1 base, with 7 bases between. Germline CDR1 and CDR2: MNHEY and SMNVEV (reference sequence). The CDR3 has 14 residues. The CDR3 is CASSFHRSNQPQHF. The CDR3 nucleotides are TGTGCCAGCAGTTTTCACAGGAGCAATCAGCCCCAGCATTTT.

The chain combines TRBV7-2 with TRBJ1-2; 10 bases line up with TRBD1. CDR1 and CDR2 from the germline V gene are SGHTA and FQGNSA. The length of the CDR3 is 17 residues. Trimming at V came to 5 bases and at J to 6 bases, leaving 15 bases not matched to a gene. Written as DNA, the CDR3 is TGTGCCAGCAGCCTTTATGCGACTGACAGGGGGCTGGATGGCTACACCTTC. Amino acid sequence: CASSLYATDRGLDGYTF.

The chain links TRBV6-5 to TRBJ2-5; TRBD2 matches at 8 bases. Germline V gene lookup returns CDR1 MNHEY and CDR2 SVGAGI. This CDR3 has 11 residues. Germline trimming cut 6 bases from V and 10 bases from J; bases unmatched to any gene: 4. CDR3 sequence reads: CASRGLEVQYF. The CDR3 nucleotides read TGTGCCAGCAGGGGACTAGAGGTCCAGTACTTC.

This clone has just a few counts. The V call is TRBV7-2, the J call TRBJ2-7; no firm D call. Trimming cost V 6 bases and J 0 bases, with 6 bases left between them. The CDR3 covers 12 residues. CDR1 SGHTA and CDR2 FQGNSA come from the germline V gene. In nucleotides, the CDR3 is TGTGCCAGCAGTCGGTTCTCCTACGAGCAGTACTTC. This gives the protein CASSRFSYEQYF. Full variable domain (missing parts from reference TRBV7-2 and TRBJ2-7): GAGVSQSPSNKVTEKGKDVELRCDPISGHTALYWYRQSLGQGLEFLIYFQGNSAPDKSGLPSDRFSAERTGGSVSTLTIQRTQQEDSAVYLCASSRFSYEQYFGPGTRLTVT.

This clone showed up just a few times. The chain uses TRBV10-2 and TRBJ1-5; TRBD1 is a possible D gene (5 bases). V gave up 3 bases and J gave up 4 bases, with 7 bases separating them. This CDR3 contains 13 residues. Germline V gene lookup returns CDR1 WSHSY and CDR2 SAAADI. For the CDR3, the DNA is TGCGCCAGCAGTGATAGGGGAAATCAGCCCCAGCATTTT. This sequence encodes CASSDRGNQPQHF.

This clone appeared a few times. The chain couples TRBV5-6 to TRBJ1-2; D gene ambiguous. Per the germline V gene, CDR1 is SGHDT and CDR2 is YYEEEE. Trimming removed 2 bases from V and 3 bases from J, with 14 bases in between. The CDR3 length is 15 residues. The CDR3 spells CASSLWTARDYGYTF. The CDR3 DNA sequence: TGTGCCAGCAGCTTATGGACCGCGAGGGACTATGGCTACACCTTC.

This clone turned up a few times. An end of the junction does not agree with germline; a read error may underlie this. V usage is TRBV11-2 and J usage is TRBJ1-6, with 11 positions matching TRBD1. Germline CDR1 SGHAT, CDR2 FQNNGV. The length of the CDR3 is 14 residues. The CDR3 bases are TGTGCCAGCAGCTTCCCGGGACAGGGGGTTTTGTCCCATTTT. This translates into CASSFPGQGVLSHF.

This clone has a handful of counts. V and J are TRBV10-3 and TRBJ2-7; 7 bases are a match to TRBD1. Germline values: CDR1 ENHRY, CDR2 SYGVKD. This CDR3 has 12 amino acids. V was pared by 10 bases and J by 3 bases, with 6 bases of the junction left unmatched. The CDR3 DNA reads TGTGCCACCGGACAGGAGATCTACGAGCAGTACTTC. Its translation: CATGQEIYEQYF.

This clone has only a few counts. The rearrangement joins TRBV5-4 to TRBJ2-7, with 8 bases that match TRBD2. The CDR3 has 16 amino acids. The trim removed 3 bases at V and 2 bases at J, leaving 10 bases unmatched. The V gene's germline CDR1 is SGHNT and CDR2 YYREEE (reference sequence). CDR3 nucleotides: TGTGCCAGCAGCTCCGGGGGGGTACGGACACCCTACGAGCAGTACTTC. It translates to CASSSGGVRTPYEQYF.

Concerning this clone: Other DNA sequences in this sample translate to the same CDR3. V is TRBV6-1 and J is TRBJ2-3, with TRBD1 identical over 7 bases. The CDR3 length is 15 residues. The germline CDR1 and CDR2 sequences are MNHNS and SASEGT. J gave up 1 base and V 3 bases, and 4 bases lay outside the gene matches. CDR3 in DNA: TGTGCCAGCAGTGACCCCGGACAGGGCACAGATACGCAGTATTTT. Protein product: CASSDPGQGTDTQYF.

The chain is built from TRBV6-5 and TRBJ2-5, with 12 bases matching TRBD2. CDR1 and CDR2 (germline): MNHEY, SVGAGI. CDR3 size: 15 residues. With 4 bases clipped from V and 5 bases from J, the junction kept 5 bases outside the gene matches. The CDR3 loop reads CASSSRLAGAETQYF. CDR3 nucleotides: TGTGCCAGCAGTTCCCGACTAGCGGGGGCCGAGACCCAGTACTTC.

The rearrangement links TRBV7-2 to TRBJ2-4; possible D gene TRBD1, 5 bases. CDR3 length equals 12 residues. Trimming shortened V by 2 bases and J by 6 bases, and 5 bases separated the two germline ends. CDR1 and CDR2 (germline): SGHTA, FQGNSA. The CDR3 is CASSLQGNIQYF. CDR3 DNA: TGTGCCAGCAGCTTACAGGGAAACATTCAGTACTTC.

The V and J genes are TRBV29-1 and TRBJ2-3, with 10 bases identical to TRBD2. From germline, CDR1 is SQVTM and CDR2 ANQGSEA. Trimming cost V 3 bases and J 1 base; bases outside gene matches: 4. This CDR3 has 15 amino acids. DNA of the CDR3: TGCAGCGTTGATCGGCTAGCGGGGGGCACAGATACGCAGTATTTT. Its protein is CSVDRLAGGTDTQYF.

J is TRBJ1-1 and V is TRBV4-3; perhaps TRBD1 as D (6 bases). The CDR3 has 14 amino acids. Germline CDR1 is LGHNA and CDR2 is YSLEER. The V end lost 4 bases, the J end lost 6 bases, and 15 bases lay between the germline ends. The DNA of the CDR3 is TGCGCCAGCAGCCCAACAGACAGGTTCTCTGAAGCTTTCTTT. Translating it yields CASSPTDRFSEAFF.

The chain couples TRBV4-3 to TRBJ2-7, with D possibly TRBD1 on 6 matching bases. This CDR3 region has 15 residues. Between the trimmed V and J ends, which lost 6 bases and 6 bases, there was a span of 21 bases. The germline CDR1 and CDR2 sequences are LGHNA and YSLEER. For the CDR3, the DNA is TGCGCCAGCAGTCACAAAAAAAACAGGGTAGGCGAGCAGTACTTC. It yields the protein CASSHKKNRVGEQYF.